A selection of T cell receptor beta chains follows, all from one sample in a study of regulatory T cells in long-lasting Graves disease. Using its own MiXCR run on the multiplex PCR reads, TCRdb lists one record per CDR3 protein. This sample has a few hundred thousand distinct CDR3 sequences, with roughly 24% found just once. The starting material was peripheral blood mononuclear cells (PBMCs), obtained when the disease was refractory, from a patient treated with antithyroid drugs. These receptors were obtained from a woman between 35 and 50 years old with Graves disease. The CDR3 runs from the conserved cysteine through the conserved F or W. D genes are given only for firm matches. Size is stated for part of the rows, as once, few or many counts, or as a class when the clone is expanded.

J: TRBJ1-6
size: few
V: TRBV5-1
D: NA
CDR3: CASSLVQSSYNSPLHF
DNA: TGCGCCAGCAGCTTGGTACAAAGCTCCTATAATTCACCCCTCCACTTT

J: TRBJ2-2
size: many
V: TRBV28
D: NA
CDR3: CASSLGGSGGELFF
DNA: TGTGCCAGCAGTTTAGGGGGGTCTGGCGGGGAGCTGTTTTTT

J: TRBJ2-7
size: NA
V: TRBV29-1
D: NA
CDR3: CSVRTASYEQYF
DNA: TGCAGCGTCCGGACAGCCTCCTACGAGCAGTACTTC

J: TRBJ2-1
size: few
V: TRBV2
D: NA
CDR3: CASSELAFSYNEQFF
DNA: TGTGCCAGCAGCGAACTGGCCTTCTCCTACAATGAGCAGTTCTTC

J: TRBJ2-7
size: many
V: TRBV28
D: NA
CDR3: CASSYSNEQYF
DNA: TGTGCCAGCAGTTACTCGAACGAGCAGTACTTC

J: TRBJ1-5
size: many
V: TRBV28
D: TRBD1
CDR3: CASSCLDPGGDNQPQHF
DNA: TGTGCCAGCAGTTGCCTCGACCCAGGGGGGGACAATCAGCCCCAGCATTTT

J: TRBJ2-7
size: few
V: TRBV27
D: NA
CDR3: CASSFWRDSYEQYF
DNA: TGTGCCAGCAGTTTCTGGAGGGACTCCTACGAGCAGTACTTC

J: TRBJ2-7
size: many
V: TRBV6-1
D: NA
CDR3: CASSEAEQYF
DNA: TGTGCCAGCAGTGAGGCCGAGCAGTACTTC

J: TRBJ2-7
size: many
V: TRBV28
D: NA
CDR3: CASSFNGAIYEQYF
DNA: TGTGCCAGCAGTTTCAACGGGGCTATCTACGAGCAGTACTTC

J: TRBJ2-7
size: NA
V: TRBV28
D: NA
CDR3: CASSSFTGFQYF
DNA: TGTGCCAGCAGTTCCTTCACGGGGTTTCAGTACTTC

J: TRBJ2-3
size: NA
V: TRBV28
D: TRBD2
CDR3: CASSLGQGLAGADTQYF
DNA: TGTGCCAGCAGTTTAGGGCAAGGACTAGCGGGAGCGGATACGCAGTATTTT

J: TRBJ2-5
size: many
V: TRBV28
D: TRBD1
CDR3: CASIPDREETQYF
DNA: TGTGCCAGCATCCCGGACAGGGAAGAGACCCAGTACTTC

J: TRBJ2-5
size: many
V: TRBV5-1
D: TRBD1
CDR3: CASSLGTGMSAETQYF
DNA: TGCGCCAGCAGCTTGGGGACAGGGATGAGTGCGGAGACCCAGTACTTC

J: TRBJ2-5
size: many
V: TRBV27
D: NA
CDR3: CASSTLPVETQYF
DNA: TGTGCCAGCAGTACCCTCCCCGTAGAGACCCAGTACTTC

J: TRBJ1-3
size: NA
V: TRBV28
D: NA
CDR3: CASSPGFGDTIYF
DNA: TGTGCCAGCAGCCCTGGCTTTGGGGACACCATATATTTT

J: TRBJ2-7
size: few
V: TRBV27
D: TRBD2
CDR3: CASSLLAGRPSYEQYF
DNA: TGTGCCAGCAGTTTATTAGCGGGGAGACCTAGCTACGAGCAGTACTTC

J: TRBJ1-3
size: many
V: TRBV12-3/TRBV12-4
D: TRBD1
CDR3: CASSFETGTGNTIYF
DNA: TGTGCCAGCAGTTTCGAGACAGGGACTGGAAACACCATATATTTT

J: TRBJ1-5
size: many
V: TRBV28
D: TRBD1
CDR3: CASSLGDRYQPQHF
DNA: TGTGCCAGCAGTTTGGGGGACAGATATCAGCCCCAGCATTTT

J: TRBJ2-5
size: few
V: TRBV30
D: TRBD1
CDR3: CAWSVSDRGRRGEYF
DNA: TGTGCCTGGAGTGTATCGGACAGGGGGCGTAGGGGAGAGTACTTC

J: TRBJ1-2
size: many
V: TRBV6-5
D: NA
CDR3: CASSYSSMTLGYTF
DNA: TGTGCCAGCAGTTACTCGAGTATGACTCTTGGCTACACCTTC

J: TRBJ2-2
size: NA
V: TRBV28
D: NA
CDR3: CASRTSTGRRLDASTGELFF
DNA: TGTGCCAGCAGGACCTCGACTGGACGGAGACTGGATGCGAGCACCGGGGAGCTGTTTTTT

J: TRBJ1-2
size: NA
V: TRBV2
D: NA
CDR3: CASRNGGGANYGYTF
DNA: TGTGCCAGCAGAAACGGGGGAGGGGCAAACTATGGCTACACCTTC

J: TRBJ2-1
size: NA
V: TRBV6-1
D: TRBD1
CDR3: CASHRTGGYNEQFF
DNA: TGTGCCAGCCATAGGACAGGGGGCTACAATGAGCAGTTCTTC

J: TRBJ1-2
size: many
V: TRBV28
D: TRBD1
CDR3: CASSLSDRAGVYGYTF
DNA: TGTGCCAGCAGTTTATCTGACAGGGCTGGAGTGTATGGCTACACCTTC

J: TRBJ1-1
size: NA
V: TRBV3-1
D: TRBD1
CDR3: CASSQRYSQGSTEAFF
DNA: TGTGCCAGCAGCCAACGGTACTCACAGGGGTCCACTGAAGCTTTCTTT